The next 7 T cell receptor beta chains were all read from a single sample in a study of blood T cell repertoires in COVID-19. Clones were read by immunoSEQ multiplex PCR, and TCRdb kept only the in-frame ones, dropping some. The sample includes 93,000 or so clones, 70% to 90% of them seen just once. Source material: peripheral blood. These receptors all stem from a man aged 50 or older in a cohort sampled during active COVID-19.

The chain links TRBV2 to TRBJ1-5, with 12 bases identical to TRBD1. This CDR3 has 17 amino acids. V lost 8 bases, J lost 5 bases, and 13 bases stayed unmatched. CDR1 is SNHLY and CDR2 is FYNNEI in the germline V gene. In DNA, the CDR3 is TGTGCCAGCCTCCGGGACAGGGGGCTTGTGGTCGATCAGCCCCAGCATTTT. This sequence encodes CASLRDRGLVVDQPQHF.

This clone occurred a few times. V usage is TRBV18 and J usage is TRBJ2-3; 7 bases line up with TRBD1. Germline CDR1 KGHSH, CDR2 LQKENI. The V segment lost 7 bases and the J segment 0 bases; nucleotides outside the gene matches: 4. CDR3 length: 14 amino acids. CDR3 nucleotide sequence: TGTGCCAGCTGTCGGGACAGCAGCACAGATACGCAGTATTTT. This translates into CASCRDSSTDTQYF.

The J gene is TRBJ2-1, the V gene TRBV2; TRBD1 matches 7 bases. CDR1 is SNHLY, CDR2 FYNNEI, per germline. The CDR3 extends over 15 amino acids. Trimming cost V 5 bases and J 12 bases; bases outside gene matches: 16. CDR3 in amino acids: CASSRTGAPQSGQFF. CDR3 nucleotide sequence: TGTGCCAGCAGTCGTACAGGGGCTCCCCAATCGGGGCAGTTCTTC.

This clone was recorded only once. This chain connects TRBV15 to TRBJ2-5; TRBD2 is a possible D gene (7 bases). Trimming took 0 bases from V and 3 from J, leaving 14 bases between them. Germline values: CDR1 LNHNV, CDR2 YYDKDF (reference sequence). The CDR3 spans 16 residues. Written as DNA, the CDR3 is TGTGCCACCAGCAGAGATAAGGGGGGGACCAAAGAGACCCAGTACTTC. This gives the protein CATSRDKGGTKETQYF.

The chain uses TRBV12-3 or TRBV12-4 and TRBJ1-1; no reliable D call. The CDR3 contains 11 residues. V dropped 6 bases and J dropped 7 bases, with 9 bases sitting between them. The CDR3 DNA reads as TGTGCCAGCAGGAGGGATTTTGAAGCTTTCTTT. The encoded protein is CASRRDFEAFF.

J is TRBJ2-2 and V is TRBV5-1, with unresolved D. The ends were cut back, 0 bases at V and 4 bases at J, with 7 bases in the middle. In germline, CDR1 is SGHRS, CDR2 YFSETQ. The length of the CDR3 is 14 residues. The CDR3 sequence: CASSLVTGTGELFF. For the CDR3, the DNA is TGCGCCAGCAGCTTGGTTACGGGCACCGGGGAGCTGTTTTTT. Looking up the rest from reference TRBV5-1 and TRBJ2-2 gives the full variable domain: KAGVTQTPRYLIKTRGQQVTLSCSPISGHRSVSWYQQTPGQGLQFLFEYFSETQRNKGNFPGRFSGRQFSNSRSEMNVSTLELGDSALYLCASSLVTGTGELFFGEGSRLTVL.

The V call is TRBV12-3 or TRBV12-4, the J call TRBJ1-2, with 9 bases identical to TRBD1. This CDR3 spans 13 amino acids. The trim removed 6 bases at V and 6 bases at J, leaving 5 bases unmatched. This CDR3 reads CASSLTGGDGYTF. In DNA, the CDR3 is TGTGCCAGCAGCCTAACAGGGGGCGATGGCTACACCTTC.